The present TCR beta chain was sequenced within a study of blood T cells in healthy people across ages. Combining a sample-barcoded 5' primer with a J-beta primer mix, a second PCR ran for about 6 to 11 cycles. Each CDR3 protein is one row after TCRdb ran MiXCR on the 5' RACE reads. The sample includes about 630,000 distinct CDR3 sequences, around 20% of them seen just once. This clonotype occurred a few times. The germline gives CDR1 SGDLS, CDR2 YYNGEE. The CDR3 loop spans 13 amino acids. V was shortened by 9 bases and J by 4 bases, with 17 bases between the two germline ends. The receptor was derived from a man between 65 and 85 years old in good health. Sequencing was done on a sample of blood. The chain joins TRBV9 to TRBJ2-7; D tentatively fits TRBD1 or TRBD2 (5 bases each). As DNA, the CDR3 is TGTGCCATCGGGACCCCAAAGTGGTACGAGCAGTACTTC. It is translated as CAIGTPKWYEQYF. Filled out from reference TRBV9 and TRBJ2-7, the complete variable domain reads DSGVTQTPKHLITATGQRVTLRCSPRSGDLSVYWYQQSLDQGLQFLIQYYNGEERAKGNILERFSAQQFPDLHSELNLSSLELGDSALYFCAIGTPKWYEQYFGPGTRLTVT.